This T cell receptor beta chain was sequenced in a study of response to subunit inactivated influenza vaccine. Findings and caveats of the study: Each seasonal influenza vaccination, the authors suggested, recruits few new T cells.

MiXCR was run by TCRdb on the RT-PCR reads, yielding one entry per CDR3 protein. The table includes some 520,000 distinct CDR3 sequences, approximately 15% detected once. This clonotype was picked up a small number of times. Its antigen is currently unknown. The CDR3 runs 14 residues. Germline V gene lookup returns CDR1 MNHNS and CDR2 SASEGT. The ends were cut back, 2 bases at V and 5 bases at J, with 10 bases in the middle. The chain links TRBV6-1 to TRBJ2-1; tentatively, D is TRBD2 (5 bases). This sample comprised CD4+ T cells sorted from PBMCs, obtained about 23 months after vaccination. The TCR was taken from a man aged 50 to 69 who received an inactivated influenza vaccine. The CDR3 sequence is CASSETSLNNEQFF. The CDR3 DNA is TGTGCCAGCAGTGAAACTAGTTTGAACAATGAGCAGTTCTTC.